These 22 T cell receptor beta chains originate from one sample sequenced in a study of T cells in Graves' hyperthyroidism and ophthalmopathy. The investigators amplified TCR beta CDR3 regions from RNA transcripts. First-round RT-PCR with HTBI primers amplified the TCR CDR3 region. From the multiplex PCR reads, TCRdb called clonotypes with MiXCR, one entry per CDR3 protein. The sample contains about 200,000 distinct CDR3 sequences, approximately 20% of which appear only once. The specimen was blood. The receptors originated from a man aged 35-49 years with Graves' hyperthyroidism.

The V call is TRBV20-1, the J call TRBJ1-6, with a possible D match to TRBD1 (5 bases). From germline, CDR1 is DFQATT and CDR2 SNEGSKA (reference sequence). Trimming pared 1 base from V and 0 bases from J, leaving 16 bases between. CDR3 length: 18 amino acids. Written as DNA, the CDR3 is TGCAGTGCTAGAGGTTTACGGGACCCGAGCTCCTATAATTCACCCCTCCACTTT. It codes for CSARGLRDPSSYNSPLHF.

This clonotype has ten or more counts. The chain has TRBV2 and TRBJ2-2, with a possible D match to TRBD1 (6 bases). With 6 bases removed from V and 2 bases from J, the gap between germline ends came to 10 bases. The CDR3 totals 14 residues. Germline-derived CDR1 and CDR2 are SNHLY and FYNNEI. The CDR3 is CASRWTANTGELFF. The CDR3 DNA is TGTGCCAGCAGATGGACAGCTAACACCGGGGAGCTGTTTTTT.

This clonotype has ten or more counts. J is TRBJ1-2 and V is TRBV18; 9 bases agree with TRBD1. Germline V CDR1 and CDR2: KGHSH, LQKENI. This CDR3 is built from 16 residues. V gave up 4 bases and J gave up 6 bases; unmatched junction bases: 12. The chain's CDR3 is CASSQRTGATGNGYTF. The CDR3 bases are TGTGCCAGCTCACAACGGACAGGGGCGACCGGGAATGGCTACACCTTC.

This chain uses TRBV6-5 with TRBJ2-5, with 9 nucleotides matching TRBD1. Germline V lookup: CDR1 MNHEY, CDR2 SVGAGI. CDR3 length equals 16 residues. The V gene end was trimmed by 2 bases and the J gene end by 4 bases; junction bases not matched to a gene: 8. CDR3 DNA sequence: TGTGCCAGCAGTTACACCGACAGGGGGTTCGGAGAGACCCAGTACTTC. Protein product: CASSYTDRGFGETQYF.

CDR3 region: CASSLVGGPAEAFF. The CDR3 DNA follows: TGTGCCAGCAGCTTAGTGGGCGGACCCGCTGAAGCTTTCTTT. The V call is TRBV7-2, the J call TRBJ1-1, with D uncertain. The CDR3 length is 14 residues. V was shortened by 1 base and J by 6 bases, with 12 bases between the two germline ends. Germline CDR1 is SGHTA and CDR2 is FQGNSA.

This clonotype was counted ten times or more. V gene TRBV27 combines with J gene TRBJ1-5, with 8 bases aligning to TRBD1. V was pared by 5 bases and J by 1 base, with 16 bases of the junction left unmatched. The germline V gene encodes CDR1 MNHEY and CDR2 SMNVEV (reference sequence). The CDR3 length is 19 residues. The CDR3 sequence is CASSPRRTGRWESNQPQHF. Written as DNA, the CDR3 is TGTGCCAGCAGTCCCAGAAGGACAGGGCGTTGGGAAAGCAATCAGCCCCAGCATTTT.

The chain is built from TRBV15 and TRBJ1-2; D is unresolved. The CDR3 has 12 residues. V was trimmed by 0 bases and J by 2 bases, leaving 1 base between them. Germline CDR1 is LNHNV and CDR2 is YYDKDF (reference sequence). The CDR3 DNA follows: TGTGCCACCAGCAGAGAAAACTATGGCTACACCTTC. Translated, it gives CATSRENYGYTF. Drawing the rest from reference TRBV15 and TRBJ1-2, the complete variable domain is DAMVIQNPRYQVTQFGKPVTLSCSQTLNHNVMYWYQQKSSQAPKLLFHYYDKDFNNEADTPDNFQSRRPNTSFCFLDIRSPGLGDTAMYLCATSRENYGYTFGSGTRLTVV.

This clonotype was picked up a small number of times. The V gene is TRBV5-6, the J gene TRBJ1-2; D is unclear. V lost 0 bases and J lost 8, with 14 bases in between. Germline-derived CDR1 and CDR2 are SGHDT and YYEEEE. The CDR3 sequence is 14 residues long. In DNA, the CDR3 is TGTGCCAGCAGCTTGGTAGGTGACCAGCTGGGCTACACCTTC. Translated, it gives CASSLVGDQLGYTF.

The chain couples TRBV4-1 to TRBJ2-1; 7 bases align to TRBD2. The V segment lost 3 bases and the J segment 9 bases; nucleotides outside the gene matches: 8. CDR1 and CDR2 from the germline V gene are MGHRA and YSYEKL. The CDR3 length is 14 residues. The CDR3 DNA reads as TGCGCCAGCAGCCAGGGATTGACTAGCCTTGAGCAGTTCTTC. Translated, it gives CASSQGLTSLEQFF.

This clonotype was detected only once. The rearrangement uses TRBV9 and TRBJ2-2, with TRBD2 matching over 12 bases. J gave up 6 bases and V 4 bases, and 7 bases lay outside the gene matches. This CDR3 is 16 amino acids long. From germline, CDR1 is SGDLS and CDR2 YYNGEE. The chain's CDR3 is CASSHSPSGGAGELFF. CDR3 sequence (DNA): TGTGCCAGCAGCCACTCCCCTAGCGGGGGGGCCGGGGAGCTGTTTTTT.

This clonotype has at least ten counts. The chain joins TRBV5-1 to TRBJ2-7, with 9 bases aligning to TRBD1. Germline V gene data show CDR1 as SGHRS and CDR2 as YFSETQ. This CDR3 is 14 amino acids long. After removal of 4 bases from V and 7 bases from J, the junction contained 9 bases not matched to a gene. The DNA of the CDR3 is TGCGCCAGCAGCATCCGGGACAGGGATCTGGAGCAGTACTTC. This gives the protein CASSIRDRDLEQYF.

The chain is built from TRBV6-1 and TRBJ1-1; D is unclear. CDR1 is MNHNS and CDR2 is SASEGT in the germline V gene. This CDR3 contains 15 residues. V lost 5 bases and J 1 base, leaving 14 bases between the germline ends. The CDR3 is CASSPRFGWNTEAFF. In DNA, the CDR3 is TGTGCCAGCAGTCCCAGGTTTGGTTGGAACACTGAAGCTTTCTTT.

With respect to this clonotype: A clone one base away is much larger, so this may be a read error. The V gene is TRBV18, the J gene TRBJ2-7; maybe TRBD1 (6 bases). Trimming took off 3 bases at V and 0 bases at J, with 9 bases between the two ends. The CDR3 has 14 residues. Germline loops: CDR1 KGHSH, CDR2 LQKENI. CDR3 bases: TGTGCCAGCTCACCCGGACAGAACTCCTACGAGCAGTACTTC. Its translation is CASSPGQNSYEQYF.

The CDR3 region is CASSLEFFTGELFF. CDR3 bases: TGCGCCAGCAGCTTGGAATTTTTCACCGGGGAGCTGTTTTTT. V usage is TRBV5-1 and J usage is TRBJ2-2; D unresolved. V was pared by 0 bases and J by 4 bases, with 7 bases between. The CDR3 consists of 14 residues. Germline CDR1 and CDR2: SGHRS and YFSETQ.

Ten or more counts support this clonotype. The chain has TRBV15 and TRBJ2-7; 7 bases are a match to TRBD1. The CDR3 covers 13 residues. V lost 5 bases and J lost 3; bases outside the gene matches: 4. Per germline, CDR1 LNHNV and CDR2 YYDKDF (reference sequence). The CDR3 nucleotides read TGTGCCACCAGCCGGGACAGATACTACGAGCAGTACTTC. Translation gives CATSRDRYYEQYF.

As to this clonotype: Given a much more abundant clone one base away, this may be a read error. This sequence joins TRBV2 and TRBJ1-1; D is possibly TRBD1 (5 bases). The CDR3 is made up of 13 amino acids. CDR1 and CDR2 (germline): SNHLY, FYNNEI. This CDR3 is CAISVREHTEAFF. The CDR3 DNA is TGTGCCATCAGTGTCAGGGAACACACTGAAGCTTTCTTT.

This clonotype was detected ten times or more. The chain links TRBV20-1 to TRBJ1-6, with D hard to call. Germline values: CDR1 DFQATT, CDR2 SNEGSKA (reference sequence). This CDR3 region has 18 residues. The V and J ends lost 0 bases and 0 bases respectively, with 15 bases between them. The CDR3 sequence is CSARDLALGSSYNSPLHF. CDR3 DNA: TGCAGTGCTAGAGATCTAGCCCTCGGTAGCTCCTATAATTCACCCCTCCACTTT.

In this sample, this clonotype turned up many times. The gene calls are TRBV5-1 and TRBJ1-1; D is perhaps TRBD1 (6 bases). The CDR3 consists of 15 residues. CDR1 and CDR2 (germline): SGHRS, YFSETQ. Trimming shortened V by 0 bases and J by 5 bases, and 14 bases separated the two germline ends. CDR3 protein: CASSLGWGRWTEAFF. The CDR3 DNA is TGCGCCAGCAGCTTGGGTTGGGGGCGATGGACTGAAGCTTTCTTT.

This clonotype showed up many times. The chain recombines TRBV28 with TRBJ1-3; no reliable D call. V gave up 10 bases and J gave up 4 bases, with 14 bases separating them. The CDR3 contains 13 residues. The germline CDR1 and CDR2 sequences are MDHEN and SYDVKM. CDR3 nucleotides: TGTGCCATCAAAGCGGCGGCGGGAAACACCATATATTTT. The encoded protein is CAIKAAAGNTIYF.

This chain links TRBV2 with TRBJ2-5; 11 bases align to TRBD1. V gave up 9 bases and J gave up 8 bases; unmatched junction bases: 14. Germline CDR1 and CDR2: SNHLY and FYNNEI. The CDR3 totals 15 residues. The CDR3 here is CASSAPDRGRRTQYF. The CDR3 DNA follows: TGTGCCAGTAGCGCCCCGGACAGGGGGCGCCGTACCCAGTACTTC.

The table lists this clonotype with many counts. The gene calls are TRBV7-2 and TRBJ1-4, with D possibly being TRBD1 (5 bases). Germline lookup yields CDR1 SGHTA and CDR2 FQGNSA. The CDR3 contains 15 residues. Trimming took 5 bases from V and 8 from J, leaving 18 bases between them. Written as DNA, the CDR3 is TGTGCCAGCAGCCCCCTCGCAGGGCGCGGAGAAAAACTGTTTTTT. This codes for CASSPLAGRGEKLFF. Combining the CDR3 with reference TRBV7-2 and TRBJ1-4 gives the whole variable domain GAGVSQSPSNKVTEKGKDVELRCDPISGHTALYWYRQSLGQGLEFLIYFQGNSAPDKSGLPSDRFSAERTGGSVSTLTIQRTQQEDSAVYLCASSPLAGRGEKLFFGSGTQLSVL.

There are a few counts of this clonotype. The V gene is TRBV6-1, the J gene TRBJ1-3, with 11 bases identical to TRBD1. The CDR3 contains 16 residues. Germline lookup yields CDR1 MNHNS and CDR2 SASEGT. With V trimmed by 4 bases and J by 4 bases, 6 bases remained unmatched. The CDR3 coding sequence is TGTGCCAGCAGTGCCCCCGGACAGGGGGCGGGAAACACCATATATTTT. It is translated as CASSAPGQGAGNTIYF.